This T cell receptor beta chain was sequenced for a study of a mutant IDH1 vaccine in newly diagnosed glioma. Time point reported: week 47, end of study. In every dose of vaccine, 300 ug of mutant IDH1 20-mer peptide was given alongside topical imiquimod. Astrocytomas found in donors were new, WHO grade 3 or 4, IDH1-mutant and ATRX-lost. Generated by immunoSEQ multiplex PCR, the TCRdb table keeps only in-frame clones and is missing some. The sample lists fewer than 35,000 clones, roughly four fifths seen once, with about 28% in the top ten. In its sample, this clone was seen once. Its antigen is unknown. The germline V gene encodes CDR1 SQVTM and CDR2 ANQGSEA. After removal of 2 bases from V and 6 bases from J, the junction contained 10 bases not matched to a gene. This CDR3 has 15 amino acids.

This rearrangement joins TRBV29-1 to TRBJ1-2; the match to TRBD1 covers 9 bases. This clonotype was sampled from a man between 25 and 39 years old with glioma. The sample was PBMCs, taken from a glioma patient whose treatment included an IDH1 peptide vaccine. The CDR3 loop is CSVETTDRGSHGYTF. The CDR3 DNA reads as TGCAGCGTTGAAACGACCGACAGGGGGAGTCATGGCTACACCTTC.